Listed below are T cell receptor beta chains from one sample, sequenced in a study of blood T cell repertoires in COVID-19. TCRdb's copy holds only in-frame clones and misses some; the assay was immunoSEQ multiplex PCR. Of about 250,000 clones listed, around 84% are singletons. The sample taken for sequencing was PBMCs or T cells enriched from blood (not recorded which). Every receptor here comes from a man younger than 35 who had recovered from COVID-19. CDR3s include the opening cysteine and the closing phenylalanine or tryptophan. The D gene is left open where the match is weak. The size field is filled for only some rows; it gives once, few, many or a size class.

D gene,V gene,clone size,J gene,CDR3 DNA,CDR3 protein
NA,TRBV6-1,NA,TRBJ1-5,TGTGCCAGCAGTGAGGACAGCTCCTATCAGCCCCAGCATTTT,CASSEDSSYQPQHF
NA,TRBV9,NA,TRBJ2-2,TGTGCCAGCAGCGTACGGGGAGACGCGAACACCGGGGAGCTGTTTTTT,CASSVRGDANTGELFF
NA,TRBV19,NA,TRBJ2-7,TGTGCCAGTAGTTCTCGGACAGAGACTTTGGGTTACGAGCAGTACTTC,CASSSRTETLGYEQYF
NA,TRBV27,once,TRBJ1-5,TGTGCCAGCAGTTTATGGGGCAGGGGTAGTAATCAGCCCCAGCATTTT,CASSLWGRGSNQPQHF
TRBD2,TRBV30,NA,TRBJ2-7,TGTGCCTGGAGAACTAGCGGGGGGTCTTACGAGCAGTACTTC,CAWRTSGGSYEQYF
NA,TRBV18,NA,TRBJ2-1,TGTGCCAGCTCACCAACCGACAGCAACAATGAGCAGTTCTTC,CASSPTDSNNEQFF
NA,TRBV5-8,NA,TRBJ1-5,TGTGCCAGCAGCTCCACCACACAGGGCTGGAGCAATCAGCCCCAGCATTTT,CASSSTTQGWSNQPQHF
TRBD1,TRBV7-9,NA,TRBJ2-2,TGTGCCAGCAGCTCGACAGGGCGAGACACCGGGGAGCTGTTTTTT,CASSSTGRDTGELFF
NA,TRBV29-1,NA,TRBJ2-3,TGCAGCGTTGAAGATCACAGGCAAGGCACAGATACGCAGTATTTT,CSVEDHRQGTDTQYF
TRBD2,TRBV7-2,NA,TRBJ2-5,TGTGCCAGCAGCCCCGGACTAGCTCAAGAGACCCAGTACTTC,CASSPGLAQETQYF
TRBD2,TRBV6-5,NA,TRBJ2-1,TGTGCCACCGGGGATAGCGGGAGGTACAATGAGCAGTTCTTC,CATGDSGRYNEQFF
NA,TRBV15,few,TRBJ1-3,TGTGCCACCAGCACCCCTGGTGAGGAGTCTGGAAACACCATATATTTT,CATSTPGEESGNTIYF
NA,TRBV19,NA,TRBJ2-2,TGTGCCAGTATCCCACCGGGAGAGGTCGGGGAGCTGTTTTTT,CASIPPGEVGELFF
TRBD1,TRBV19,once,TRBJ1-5,TGTGCCAGTACCATGGGACAGGTAGGGAATCAGCCCCAGCATTTT,CASTMGQVGNQPQHF
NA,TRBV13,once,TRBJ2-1,TGTGCCAGCAGCCCAGGTTCTCCGGGGAATGAGCAGTTCTTC,CASSPGSPGNEQFF